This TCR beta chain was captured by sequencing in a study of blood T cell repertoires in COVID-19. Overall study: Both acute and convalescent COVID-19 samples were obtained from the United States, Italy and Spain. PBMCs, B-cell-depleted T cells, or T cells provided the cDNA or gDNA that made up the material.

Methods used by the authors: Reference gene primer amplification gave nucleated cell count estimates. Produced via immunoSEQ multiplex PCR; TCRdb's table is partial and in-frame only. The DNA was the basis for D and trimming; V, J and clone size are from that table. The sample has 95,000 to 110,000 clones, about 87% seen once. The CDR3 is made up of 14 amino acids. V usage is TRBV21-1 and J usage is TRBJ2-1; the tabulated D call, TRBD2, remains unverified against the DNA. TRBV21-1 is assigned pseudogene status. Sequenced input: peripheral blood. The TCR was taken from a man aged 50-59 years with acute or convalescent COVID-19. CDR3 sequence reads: CASRGGGSYNEQFF. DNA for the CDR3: TGTGCCAGCAGGGGGGGAGGCTCCTACAATGAGCAGTTCTTC.